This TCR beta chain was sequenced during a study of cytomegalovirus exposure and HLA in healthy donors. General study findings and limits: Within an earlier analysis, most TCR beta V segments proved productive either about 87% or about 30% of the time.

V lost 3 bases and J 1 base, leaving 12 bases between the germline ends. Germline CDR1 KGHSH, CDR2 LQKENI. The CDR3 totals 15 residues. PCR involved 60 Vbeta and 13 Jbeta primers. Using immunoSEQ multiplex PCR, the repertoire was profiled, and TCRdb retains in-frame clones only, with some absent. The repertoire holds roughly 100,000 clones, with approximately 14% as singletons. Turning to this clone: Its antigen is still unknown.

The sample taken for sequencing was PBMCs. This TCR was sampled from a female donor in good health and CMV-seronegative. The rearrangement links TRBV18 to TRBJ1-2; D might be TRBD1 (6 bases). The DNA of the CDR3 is TGTGCCAGCTCACCTACCGTGGACAGTAACTATGGCTACACCTTC. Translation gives CASSPTVDSNYGYTF.